This TCR beta chain stems from a study of OX40 agonist ivuxolimab in advanced cancers. About the study: The mean age was around 56 years, ranging from 23 to 79, with less than 90% of participants male.

Exclusion of a patient followed from autoimmune disease history or systemic immunosuppression. The study sampled blood at baseline, cycle 4 day 1, and cycle 7 day 1. The protocol was immunoSEQ multiplex PCR, while the TCRdb copy is restricted to in-frame clones and leaves out a portion. The sample has roughly 64,000 clones; around 84% are singletons. The CDR3 consists of 15 residues. Germline CDR1 reads SGHTA; CDR2 reads FQGNSA. V lost 5 bases to trimming and J lost 3 bases; unmatched junction nucleotides: 7. The TCR was taken from an adult with an advanced solid tumor such as melanoma, head and neck, liver or kidney cancer. The chain carries TRBV7-2 and TRBJ1-3; 7 bases map to TRBD1. Sequencing used CD4+ or CD8+ T cells sorted from blood, obtained in a trial of the OX40 agonist ivuxolimab. The CDR3 loop is CASSPQGSGGNTIYF. DNA of the CDR3: TGTGCCAGCAGCCCACAGGGGTCGGGTGGAAACACCATATATTTT.